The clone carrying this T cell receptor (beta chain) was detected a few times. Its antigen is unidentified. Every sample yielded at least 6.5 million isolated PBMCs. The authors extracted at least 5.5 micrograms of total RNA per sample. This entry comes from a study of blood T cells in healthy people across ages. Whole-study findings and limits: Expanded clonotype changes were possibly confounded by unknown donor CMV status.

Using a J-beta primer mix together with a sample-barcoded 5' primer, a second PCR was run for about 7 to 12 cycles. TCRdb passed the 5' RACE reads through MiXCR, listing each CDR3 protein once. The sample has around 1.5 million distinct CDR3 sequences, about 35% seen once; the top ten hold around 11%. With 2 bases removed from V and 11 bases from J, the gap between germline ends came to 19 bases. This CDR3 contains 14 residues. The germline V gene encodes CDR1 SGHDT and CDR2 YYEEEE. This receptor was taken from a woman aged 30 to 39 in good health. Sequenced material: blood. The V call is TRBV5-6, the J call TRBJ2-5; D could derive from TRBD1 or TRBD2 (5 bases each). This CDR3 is CASSFTGSVGEQYF. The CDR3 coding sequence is TGTGCCAGCAGCTTCACGGGATCGGTGGGGGAGCAGTACTTC.